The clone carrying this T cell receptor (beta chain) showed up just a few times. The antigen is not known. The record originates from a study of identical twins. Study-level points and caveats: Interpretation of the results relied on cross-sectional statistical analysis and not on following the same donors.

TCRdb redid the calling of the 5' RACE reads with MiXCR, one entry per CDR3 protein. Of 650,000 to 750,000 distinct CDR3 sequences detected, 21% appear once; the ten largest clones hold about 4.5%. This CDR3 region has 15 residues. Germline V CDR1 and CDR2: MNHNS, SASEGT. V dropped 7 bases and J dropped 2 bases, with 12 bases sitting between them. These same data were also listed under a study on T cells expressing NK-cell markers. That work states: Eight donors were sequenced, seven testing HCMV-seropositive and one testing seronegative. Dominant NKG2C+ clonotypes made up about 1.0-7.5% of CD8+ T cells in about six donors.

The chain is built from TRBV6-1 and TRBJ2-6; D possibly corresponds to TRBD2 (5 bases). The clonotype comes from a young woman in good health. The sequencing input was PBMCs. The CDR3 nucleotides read TGTGCCAGCATTCCGGGGAAACCTGGGGCCAACGTCCTGACTTTC. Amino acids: CASIPGKPGANVLTF.